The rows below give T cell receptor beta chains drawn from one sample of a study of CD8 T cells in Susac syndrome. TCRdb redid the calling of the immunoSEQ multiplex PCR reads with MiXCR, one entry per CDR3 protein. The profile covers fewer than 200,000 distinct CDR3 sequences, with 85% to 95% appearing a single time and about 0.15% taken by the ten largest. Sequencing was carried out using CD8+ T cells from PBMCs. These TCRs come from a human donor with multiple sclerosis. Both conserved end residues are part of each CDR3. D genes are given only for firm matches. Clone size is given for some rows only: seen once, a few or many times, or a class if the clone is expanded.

cdr3_nt: TGTGCCAGCAGCAAGAATGAGCAGTTCTTC; cdr3_aa: CASSKNEQFF; v_call: TRBV7-9; j_call: TRBJ2-1; clone_size: NA; d_call: NA
cdr3_nt: TGTGCCAGCAGCGTCAGCGGGTCGGTTGAGCAGTTCTTC; cdr3_aa: CASSVSGSVEQFF; v_call: TRBV9; j_call: TRBJ2-1; clone_size: NA; d_call: NA
cdr3_nt: TGCGCCAGCAGCTTGACAGGGGGCGCGTATGGCTACACCTTC; cdr3_aa: CASSLTGGAYGYTF; v_call: TRBV5-1; j_call: TRBJ1-2; clone_size: NA; d_call: TRBD1
cdr3_nt: TGTGCCACAAGACAGGACTTCTCCTACGAGCAGTACTTC; cdr3_aa: CATRQDFSYEQYF; v_call: TRBV15; j_call: TRBJ2-7; clone_size: NA; d_call: NA
cdr3_nt: TGTGCCAGCAGCCTTTCTGCGGGAGAGGTAGAGACCCAGTACTTC; cdr3_aa: CASSLSAGEVETQYF; v_call: TRBV13; j_call: TRBJ2-5; clone_size: NA; d_call: TRBD2
cdr3_nt: TGTGCCAGCAGCGGCCGGGACAACTACAATGAGCAGTTCTTC; cdr3_aa: CASSGRDNYNEQFF; v_call: TRBV9; j_call: TRBJ2-1; clone_size: once; d_call: NA
cdr3_nt: TGCAGTGCCCGTGGATCTCCCCCGAGGATATACGAGCAGTACTTC; cdr3_aa: CSARGSPPRIYEQYF; v_call: TRBV20-1; j_call: TRBJ2-7; clone_size: NA; d_call: NA
cdr3_nt: TGCACCGACAGAGCGGGGGGGACAGCAATCTACGAGCAGTACTTC; cdr3_aa: CTDRAGGTAIYEQYF; v_call: TRBV20-1; j_call: TRBJ2-7; clone_size: NA; d_call: TRBD2
cdr3_nt: TGTGCCACCAGCAGAGAGGAGTATCTGAACACCGGGGAGCTGTTTTTT; cdr3_aa: CATSREEYLNTGELFF; v_call: TRBV15; j_call: TRBJ2-2; clone_size: NA; d_call: NA
cdr3_nt: TGTGCCAGCAGCCAATTTAGAAAACCGCCTAGCACAGATACGCAGTATTTT; cdr3_aa: CASSQFRKPPSTDTQYF; v_call: TRBV3-1; j_call: TRBJ2-3; clone_size: once; d_call: NA
cdr3_nt: TGTGCCAGCAGCTGGGACTTAGGTGTCACTGAAGCTTTCTTT; cdr3_aa: CASSWDLGVTEAFF; v_call: TRBV7-9; j_call: TRBJ1-1; clone_size: NA; d_call: NA
cdr3_nt: TGTGCCAGCAGCCAACTGGATACCGGGACAGTGTTCTATGGCTACACCTTC; cdr3_aa: CASSQLDTGTVFYGYTF; v_call: TRBV4-2; j_call: TRBJ1-2; clone_size: NA; d_call: TRBD1
cdr3_nt: TGCGCCAGCAGTCATCCTCGACAGGGGCGGTTAAGAGAGGGATCTGGGGCCAACGTCCTGACTTTC; cdr3_aa: CASSHPRQGRLREGSGANVLTF; v_call: TRBV23-1; j_call: TRBJ2-6; clone_size: NA; d_call: TRBD1
cdr3_nt: TGTGCCAGTGTTCGGGGCAATGAGCAGTTCTTC; cdr3_aa: CASVRGNEQFF; v_call: TRBV9; j_call: TRBJ2-1; clone_size: NA; d_call: NA
cdr3_nt: TGCGCCAGCAGCAGCAGGGGAGAGGAGACCCAGTACTTC; cdr3_aa: CASSSRGEETQYF; v_call: TRBV5-1; j_call: TRBJ2-5; clone_size: NA; d_call: NA
cdr3_nt: TGTGCCTGGAGTCCCCCACTAGACAGGAGCTCCTACAATGAGCAGTTCTTC; cdr3_aa: CAWSPPLDRSSYNEQFF; v_call: TRBV30; j_call: TRBJ2-1; clone_size: NA; d_call: NA
cdr3_nt: TGTGCCAGCAGTATGTCGGGGGCCCACACCGGGGAGCTGTTTTTT; cdr3_aa: CASSMSGAHTGELFF; v_call: TRBV12-3/TRBV12-4; j_call: TRBJ2-2; clone_size: NA; d_call: NA
cdr3_nt: TGCAGCGCCCAGGACGGGCGGAACGCTGAAGCTTTCTTT; cdr3_aa: CSAQDGRNAEAFF; v_call: TRBV29-1; j_call: TRBJ1-1; clone_size: NA; d_call: NA
cdr3_nt: TGTGCCAGCAGTGACGGGAGGGGGTACGAGCAGTACTTC; cdr3_aa: CASSDGRGYEQYF; v_call: TRBV5-4; j_call: TRBJ2-7; clone_size: NA; d_call: TRBD2
cdr3_nt: TGTGCCGCGGGATGGACAGGGAGCCATCAGCCCCAGCATTTT; cdr3_aa: CAAGWTGSHQPQHF; v_call: TRBV6-1; j_call: TRBJ1-5; clone_size: few; d_call: TRBD1
cdr3_nt: TGTGCCAGCAGTCCTTGGAGAAGCACAGATACGCAGTATTTT; cdr3_aa: CASSPWRSTDTQYF; v_call: TRBV9; j_call: TRBJ2-3; clone_size: NA; d_call: NA
cdr3_nt: TGCAGTGCGAGCCGGTCGGCAGGGGCCCCCTACAATGAGCAGTTCTTC; cdr3_aa: CSASRSAGAPYNEQFF; v_call: TRBV20-1; j_call: TRBJ2-1; clone_size: NA; d_call: NA
cdr3_nt: TGTGCCAGCAGGAAGGGTCGAGGGAACACTGAAGCTTTCTTT; cdr3_aa: CASRKGRGNTEAFF; v_call: TRBV7-9; j_call: TRBJ1-1; clone_size: NA; d_call: NA
cdr3_nt: TGTGCCAGCTCCCAAAAGGACAGGGGATTGGAGAACACTGAAGCTTTCTTT; cdr3_aa: CASSQKDRGLENTEAFF; v_call: TRBV18; j_call: TRBJ1-1; clone_size: NA; d_call: TRBD1
cdr3_nt: TGTGCCAGCAGCCAAGGTCGGGGTCGGGCCACCCTTACCCAAGAGACCCAGTACTTC; cdr3_aa: CASSQGRGRATLTQETQYF; v_call: TRBV3-1; j_call: TRBJ2-5; clone_size: NA; d_call: NA
cdr3_nt: TGTGCCAGCTTCAGGAACCTCTGGGCCAACGTCCTGACTTTC; cdr3_aa: CASFRNLWANVLTF; v_call: TRBV2; j_call: TRBJ2-6; clone_size: NA; d_call: NA
cdr3_nt: TGCAGTGCTAGCTGGCCGGGCGAGCAGTTCTTC; cdr3_aa: CSASWPGEQFF; v_call: TRBV20-1; j_call: TRBJ2-1; clone_size: NA; d_call: NA
cdr3_nt: TGCAGTGTCCCCCCTACTGCTGGAAACACCATATATTTT; cdr3_aa: CSVPPTAGNTIYF; v_call: TRBV20-1; j_call: TRBJ1-3; clone_size: NA; d_call: NA
cdr3_nt: TGTGCCAGCAGCGGGACAGGGGGGTCGGATACGCAGTATTTT; cdr3_aa: CASSGTGGSDTQYF; v_call: TRBV9; j_call: TRBJ2-3; clone_size: NA; d_call: TRBD1
cdr3_nt: TGTGCCAGCAGTTTACAACAACAGGGGGCCAACGAGCAGTACTTC; cdr3_aa: CASSLQQQGANEQYF; v_call: TRBV27; j_call: TRBJ2-7; clone_size: NA; d_call: TRBD1
cdr3_nt: TGCGCCAGCAGCTGGGGACCGCGCACAGATACGCAGTATTTT; cdr3_aa: CASSWGPRTDTQYF; v_call: TRBV5-1; j_call: TRBJ2-3; clone_size: NA; d_call: NA